The following is a T cell receptor beta chain sequence with its context. This entry is derived from a study of cytomegalovirus exposure and HLA in healthy donors. Germline values: CDR1 MRHNA, CDR2 SNTAGT. The CDR3 spans 16 residues. Losses at the gene ends were 5 bases for V and 9 bases for J; bases not matched to a gene: 10. Researchers ran the PCR with 60 Vbeta and 13 Jbeta primers. Clones were sequenced by immunoSEQ multiplex PCR, and TCRdb holds only the in-frame ones, with some missing. This table has hundreds of thousands of clones, around two thirds appearing once. The specimen sequenced was PBMCs. The receptor was isolated from a female donor in good health and CMV-seronegative. The chain joins TRBV6-4 to TRBJ2-1, with 13 bases fitting TRBD2. CDR3 sequence (DNA): TGTGCCAGCAGTCTCAACGGGGGACTAGCGGGAAGTGAGCAGTTCTTC. Its translation: CASSLNGGLAGSEQFF.